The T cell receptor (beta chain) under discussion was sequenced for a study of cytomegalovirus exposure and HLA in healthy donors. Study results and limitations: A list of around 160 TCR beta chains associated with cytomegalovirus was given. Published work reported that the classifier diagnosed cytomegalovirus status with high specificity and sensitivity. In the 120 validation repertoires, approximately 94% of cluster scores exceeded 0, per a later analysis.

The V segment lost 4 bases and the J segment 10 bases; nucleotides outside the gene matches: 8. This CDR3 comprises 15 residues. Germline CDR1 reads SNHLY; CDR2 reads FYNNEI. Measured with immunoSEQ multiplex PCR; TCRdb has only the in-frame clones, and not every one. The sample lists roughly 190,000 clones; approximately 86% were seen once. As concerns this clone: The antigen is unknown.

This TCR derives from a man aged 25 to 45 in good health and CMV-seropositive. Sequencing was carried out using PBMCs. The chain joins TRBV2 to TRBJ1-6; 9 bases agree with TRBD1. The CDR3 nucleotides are TGTGCCAGCAGTGCTGGACAGGGGAATGTGTCACCCCTCCACTTT. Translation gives CASSAGQGNVSPLHF. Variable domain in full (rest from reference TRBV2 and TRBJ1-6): EPEVTQTPSHQVTQMGQEVILRCVPISNHLYFYWYRQILGQKVEFLVSFYNNEISEKSEIFDDQFSVERPDGSNFTLKIRSTKLEDSAMYFCASSAGQGNVSPLHFGNGTRLTVT.